This entry is about one T cell receptor beta chain. How the authors handled the data: Amplifying reference gene primers gave estimates of nucleated cell counts. Measured with immunoSEQ multiplex PCR; TCRdb has only the in-frame clones, and not every one. V, J and clone size derive from that table, while D and trimming were established from the DNA sequence. Here the sample spans tens of thousands of clones, about nine tenths being singletons. The sample belongs to a study of blood T cell repertoires in COVID-19. Across the study: COVID-19 samples, acute and convalescent, were from the United States, Italy and Spain. The cDNA or gDNA used as material had been derived from T cells, B-cell-depleted T cells, or PBMCs.

The V and J ends lost 9 bases and 3 bases respectively, with 12 bases between them. The CDR3 totals 13 residues. Germline CDR1 LNHNV, CDR2 YYDKDF (reference sequence). Sequencing used peripheral blood. This receptor was obtained from a woman in her 70s with acute or convalescent COVID-19. V usage is TRBV15 and J usage is TRBJ1-5; TRBD1 is a possible D gene (6 bases). The CDR3 DNA follows: TGTGCCACGTCCGGACAGAACAATCAGCCCCAGCATTTT. Its translation: CATSGQNNQPQHF. The full variable domain, in which reference TRBV15 and TRBJ1-5 provide the parts outside the CDR3, is DAMVIQNPRYQVTQFGKPVTLSCSQTLNHNVMYWYQQKSSQAPKLLFHYYDKDFNNEADTPDNFQSRRPNTSFCFLDIRSPGLGDTAMYLCATSGQNNQPQHFGDGTRLSIL.